These 5 T cell receptor beta chains came from one sample sequenced in a study of shared clonotypes between healthy human individuals. Here immunoSEQ multiplex PCR was the method, and the copy in TCRdb shows in-frame clones only, minus some. Altogether millions of clones are present, 85% to 95% being singletons, with the ten largest covering about 0.39%. Sequenced material: naive CD4+ T cells from PBMCs. As for subset: CD45RA+ positively selected. These receptors came from a man between 18 and 29 years old in good health. Some clones in this sample may be carry-over from other donors' samples.

The V gene is TRBV28, the J gene TRBJ1-3; D may be TRBD1 (5 bases). The ends were cut back, 4 bases at V and 2 bases at J, with 15 bases in the middle. Germline V gives CDR1 MDHEN, CDR2 SYDVKM. The CDR3 is 16 residues long. The CDR3 DNA is TGTGCCAGCAGTTCCTGGGGACGGGGAACTGGAAACACCATATATTTT. This translates into CASSSWGRGTGNTIYF.

The gene calls are TRBV7-3 and TRBJ2-1, with D possibly matching TRBD2 (5 bases). V was trimmed by 4 bases and J by 9 bases, leaving 10 bases between them. The CDR3 contains 12 residues. Germline CDR1 SGHTA, CDR2 FQGTGA. This CDR3 reads CASSSGIGEQFF. In nucleotides, the CDR3 is TGTGCCAGCAGCTCCGGGATCGGTGAGCAGTTCTTC. The whole variable domain, filled in from reference TRBV7-3 and TRBJ2-1, reads GAGVSQTPSNKVTEKGKYVELRCDPISGHTALYWYRQSLGQGPEFLIYFQGTGAADDSGLPNDRFFAVRPEGSVSTLKIQRTERGDSAVYLCASSSGIGEQFFGPGTRLTVL.

The genes are TRBV5-1 and TRBJ1-1; the D is unclear. V was pared by 2 bases and J by 4 bases, with 15 bases between. Germline-derived CDR1 and CDR2 are SGHRS and YFSETQ. The CDR3 runs to 15 residues. The CDR3 loop reads CASSFGGREVTEAFF. For the CDR3, the DNA is TGCGCCAGCAGCTTTGGAGGAAGGGAGGTCACTGAAGCTTTCTTT.

The chain couples TRBV27 to TRBJ2-1, with 15 bases that match TRBD2. Germline CDR1 MNHEY, CDR2 SMNVEV (reference sequence). J was trimmed by 10 bases and V by 7 bases; bases with no gene match: 17. The CDR3 contains 18 residues. The CDR3 nucleotides are TGTGCCAGCAAGGCGGGACTAGCGGGAGGCCTCATGGTAGAGGAGCAGTTCTTC. Its translation: CASKAGLAGGLMVEEQFF.

J is TRBJ1-2 and V is TRBV5-1; 9 bases fit TRBD1. The CDR3 totals 15 residues. The germline V gene has CDR1 SGHRS and CDR2 YFSETQ. V shed 4 bases and J 8 bases; nucleotides not matched to a gene: 12. CDR3 sequence: CASSLIPGQGRGYTF. The CDR3 nucleotides are TGCGCCAGCAGCCTAATTCCGGGACAGGGAAGAGGCTACACCTTC.